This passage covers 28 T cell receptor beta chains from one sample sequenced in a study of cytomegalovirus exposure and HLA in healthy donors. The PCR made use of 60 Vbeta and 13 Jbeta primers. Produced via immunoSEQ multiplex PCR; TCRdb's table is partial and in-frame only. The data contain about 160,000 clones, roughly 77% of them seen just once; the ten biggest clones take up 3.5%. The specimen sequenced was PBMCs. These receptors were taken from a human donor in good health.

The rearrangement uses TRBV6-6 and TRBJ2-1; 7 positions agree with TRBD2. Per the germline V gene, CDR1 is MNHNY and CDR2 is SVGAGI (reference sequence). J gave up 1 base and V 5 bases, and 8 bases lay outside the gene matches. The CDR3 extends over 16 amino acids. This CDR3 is CASSVPREASYNEQFF. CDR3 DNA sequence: TGTGCCAGCAGTGTGCCCCGGGAGGCTTCCTACAATGAGCAGTTCTTC.

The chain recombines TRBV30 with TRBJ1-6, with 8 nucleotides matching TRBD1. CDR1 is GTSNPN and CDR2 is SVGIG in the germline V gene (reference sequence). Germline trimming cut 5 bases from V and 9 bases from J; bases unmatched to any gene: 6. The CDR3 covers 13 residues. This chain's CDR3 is CAWGGQGGSPLHF. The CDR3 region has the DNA TGTGCCTGGGGCGGACAGGGTGGTTCACCCCTCCACTTT.

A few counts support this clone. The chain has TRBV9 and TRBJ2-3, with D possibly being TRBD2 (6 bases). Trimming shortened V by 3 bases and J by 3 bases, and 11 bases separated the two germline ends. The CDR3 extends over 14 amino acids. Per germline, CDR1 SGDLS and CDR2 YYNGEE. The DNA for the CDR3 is TGTGCCAGCAGCGCCCTAGGACTAACAGATACGCAGTATTTT. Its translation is CASSALGLTDTQYF.

Here the CDR3 reads CASRSLDREIGGYTF. For the CDR3, the DNA is TGTGCCAGCAGATCCCTGGACAGGGAAATCGGTGGCTACACCTTC. The chain employs TRBV7-9 and TRBJ1-2; 8 nucleotides agree with TRBD1. Germline values: CDR1 SEHNR, CDR2 FQNEAQ (reference sequence). The CDR3 covers 15 residues. The trim removed 6 bases at V and 7 bases at J, leaving 13 bases unmatched.

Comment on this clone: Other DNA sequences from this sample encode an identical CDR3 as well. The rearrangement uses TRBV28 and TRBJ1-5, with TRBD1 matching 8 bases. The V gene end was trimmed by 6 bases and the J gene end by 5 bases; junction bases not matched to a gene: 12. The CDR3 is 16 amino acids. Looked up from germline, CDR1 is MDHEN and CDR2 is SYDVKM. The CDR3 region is CASSPTRTGRDQPQHF. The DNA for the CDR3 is TGTGCCAGCAGCCCGACCCGGACAGGGAGAGATCAGCCCCAGCATTTT.

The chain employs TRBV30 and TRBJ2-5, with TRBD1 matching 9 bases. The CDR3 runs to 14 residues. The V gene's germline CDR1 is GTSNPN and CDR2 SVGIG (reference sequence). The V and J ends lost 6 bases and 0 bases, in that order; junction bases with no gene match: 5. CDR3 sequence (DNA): TGTGCCTGTACAGGGGGCCTGGACCAAGAGACCCAGTACTTC. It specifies CACTGGLDQETQYF.

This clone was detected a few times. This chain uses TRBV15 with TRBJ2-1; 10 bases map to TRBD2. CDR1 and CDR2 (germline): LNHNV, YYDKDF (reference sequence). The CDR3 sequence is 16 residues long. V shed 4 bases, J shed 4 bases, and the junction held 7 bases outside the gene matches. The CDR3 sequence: CATSIERTSGYNEQFF. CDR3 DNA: TGTGCCACCAGCATTGAAAGGACTAGCGGATACAATGAGCAGTTCTTC.

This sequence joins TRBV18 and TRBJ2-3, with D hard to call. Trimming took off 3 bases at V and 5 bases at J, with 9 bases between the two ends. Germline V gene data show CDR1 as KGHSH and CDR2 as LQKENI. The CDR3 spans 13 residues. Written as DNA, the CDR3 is TGTGCCAGCTCACCGATACAGCAAGATACGCAGTATTTT. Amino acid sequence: CASSPIQQDTQYF. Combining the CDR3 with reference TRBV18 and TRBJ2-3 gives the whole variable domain NAGVMQNPRHLVRRRGQEARLRCSPMKGHSHVYWYRQLPEEGLKFMVYLQKENIIDESGMPKERFSAEFPKEGPSILRIQQVVRGDSAAYFCASSPIQQDTQYFGPGTRLTVL.

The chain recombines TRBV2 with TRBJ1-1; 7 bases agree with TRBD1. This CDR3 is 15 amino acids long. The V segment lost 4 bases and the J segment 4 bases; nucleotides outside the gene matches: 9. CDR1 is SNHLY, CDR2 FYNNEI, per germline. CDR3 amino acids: CASSGSGGSVTEAFF. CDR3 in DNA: TGTGCCAGCAGTGGCTCAGGGGGTTCGGTCACTGAAGCTTTCTTT.

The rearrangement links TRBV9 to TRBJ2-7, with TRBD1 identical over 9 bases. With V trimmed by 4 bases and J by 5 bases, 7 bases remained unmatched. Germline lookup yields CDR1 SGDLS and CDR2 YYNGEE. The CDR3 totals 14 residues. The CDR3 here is CASSPTGGRNEQYF. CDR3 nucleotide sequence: TGTGCCAGCAGCCCCACAGGGGGCAGGAACGAGCAGTACTTC.

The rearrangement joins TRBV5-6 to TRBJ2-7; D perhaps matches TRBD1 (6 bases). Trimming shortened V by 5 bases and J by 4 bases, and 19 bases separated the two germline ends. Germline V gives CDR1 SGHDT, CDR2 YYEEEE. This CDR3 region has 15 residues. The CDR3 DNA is TGTGCCAGCAGACAAGGACAGCCGAAACAATACGAGCAGTACTTC. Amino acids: CASRQGQPKQYEQYF.

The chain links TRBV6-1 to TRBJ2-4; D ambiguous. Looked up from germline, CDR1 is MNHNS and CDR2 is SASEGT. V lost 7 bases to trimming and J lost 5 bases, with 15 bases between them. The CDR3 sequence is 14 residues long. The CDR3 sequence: CASTARAMENIQYF. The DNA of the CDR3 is TGTGCCAGCACCGCGAGAGCCATGGAAAACATTCAGTACTTC.

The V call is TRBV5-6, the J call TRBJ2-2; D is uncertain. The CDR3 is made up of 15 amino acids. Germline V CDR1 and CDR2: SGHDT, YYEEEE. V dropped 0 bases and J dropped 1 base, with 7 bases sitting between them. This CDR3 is CASSLVPLNTGELFF. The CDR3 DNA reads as TGTGCCAGCAGCTTGGTCCCGTTGAACACCGGGGAGCTGTTTTTT.

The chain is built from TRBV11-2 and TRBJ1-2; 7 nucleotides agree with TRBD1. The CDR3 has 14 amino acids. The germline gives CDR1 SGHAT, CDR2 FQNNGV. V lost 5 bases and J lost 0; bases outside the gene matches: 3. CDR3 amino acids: CASSKQGSNYGYTF. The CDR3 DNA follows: TGTGCCAGCAGCAAACAGGGGTCTAACTATGGCTACACCTTC.

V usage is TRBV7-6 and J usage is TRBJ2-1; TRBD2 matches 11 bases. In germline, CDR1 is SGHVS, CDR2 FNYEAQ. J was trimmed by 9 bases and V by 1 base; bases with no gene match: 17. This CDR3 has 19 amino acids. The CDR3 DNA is TGTGCCAGCAGCTTAGGTCCAGGTCCCGGGACTAGCGGAGGGAGTGAGCAGTTCTTC. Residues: CASSLGPGPGTSGGSEQFF.

CDR3 loop: CASSYRAGSHNEQFF. Written as DNA, the CDR3 is TGTGCCAGCAGTTACAGGGCGGGGTCTCACAATGAGCAGTTCTTC. This chain joins TRBV6-5 and TRBJ2-1; maybe TRBD2 (6 bases). Per germline, CDR1 MNHEY and CDR2 SVGAGI. The V gene lost 2 bases and the J gene lost 5 bases, with 13 bases spanning the gap. This CDR3 region has 15 residues.

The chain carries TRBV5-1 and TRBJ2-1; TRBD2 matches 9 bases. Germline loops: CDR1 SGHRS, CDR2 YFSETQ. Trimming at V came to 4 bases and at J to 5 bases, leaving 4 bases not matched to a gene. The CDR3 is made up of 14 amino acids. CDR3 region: CASSPGLANNEQFF. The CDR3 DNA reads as TGCGCCAGCAGCCCGGGACTAGCCAACAATGAGCAGTTCTTC.

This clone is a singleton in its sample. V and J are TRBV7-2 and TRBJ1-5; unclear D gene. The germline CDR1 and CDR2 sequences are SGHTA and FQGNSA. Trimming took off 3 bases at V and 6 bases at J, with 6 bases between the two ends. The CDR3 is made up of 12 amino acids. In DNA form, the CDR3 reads TGTGCCAGCAGCTTTATGAGTCAGCCCCAGCATTTT. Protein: CASSFMSQPQHF.

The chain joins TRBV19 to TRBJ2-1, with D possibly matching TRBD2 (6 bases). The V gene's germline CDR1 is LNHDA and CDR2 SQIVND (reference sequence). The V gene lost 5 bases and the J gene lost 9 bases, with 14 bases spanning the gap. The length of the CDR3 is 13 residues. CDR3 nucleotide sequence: TGTGCCAGTAGTGCGCTAGCGCGGGGTGAGCAGTTCTTC. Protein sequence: CASSALARGEQFF.

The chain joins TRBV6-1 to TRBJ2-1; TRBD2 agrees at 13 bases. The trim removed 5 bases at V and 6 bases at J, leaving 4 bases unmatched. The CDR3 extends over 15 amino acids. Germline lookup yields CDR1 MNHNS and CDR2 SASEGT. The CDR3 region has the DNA TGTGCCAGCAGTTCGACTAGCGGGGGGTCCAATGAGCAGTTCTTC. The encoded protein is CASSSTSGGSNEQFF.

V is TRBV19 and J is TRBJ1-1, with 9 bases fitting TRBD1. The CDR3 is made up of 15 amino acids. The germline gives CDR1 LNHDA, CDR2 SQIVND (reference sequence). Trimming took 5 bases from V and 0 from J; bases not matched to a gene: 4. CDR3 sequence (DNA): TGTGCCAGTAGTGAGGGGACAGGGTTGAACACTGAAGCTTTCTTT. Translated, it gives CASSEGTGLNTEAFF.

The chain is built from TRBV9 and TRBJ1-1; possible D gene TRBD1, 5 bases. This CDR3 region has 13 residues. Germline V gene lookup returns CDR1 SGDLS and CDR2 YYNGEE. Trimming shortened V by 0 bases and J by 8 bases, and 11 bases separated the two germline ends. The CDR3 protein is CASSVVPRAEAFF. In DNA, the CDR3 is TGTGCCAGCAGCGTAGTACCCAGGGCCGAAGCTTTCTTT.

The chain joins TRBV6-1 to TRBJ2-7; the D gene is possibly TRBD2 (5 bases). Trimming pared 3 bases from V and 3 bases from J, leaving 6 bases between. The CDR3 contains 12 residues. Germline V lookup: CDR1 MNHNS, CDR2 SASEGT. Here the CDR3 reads CASSEDFYEQYF. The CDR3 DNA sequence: TGTGCCAGCAGTGAGGACTTCTACGAGCAGTACTTC.

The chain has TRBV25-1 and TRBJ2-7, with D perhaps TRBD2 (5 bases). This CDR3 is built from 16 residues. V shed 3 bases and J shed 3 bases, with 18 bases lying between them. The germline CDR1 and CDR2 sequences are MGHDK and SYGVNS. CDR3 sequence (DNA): TGTGCCAGCAGTGACCTAACTAGTGGGCGTCTCTACGAGCAGTACTTC. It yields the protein CASSDLTSGRLYEQYF.

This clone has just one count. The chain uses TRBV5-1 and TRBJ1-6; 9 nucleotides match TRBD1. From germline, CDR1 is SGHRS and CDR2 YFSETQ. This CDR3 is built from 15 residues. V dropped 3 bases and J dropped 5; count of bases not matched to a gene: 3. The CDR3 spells CASSSGQGDNSPLHF. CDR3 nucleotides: TGCGCCAGCAGCTCGGGACAGGGAGATAATTCACCCCTCCACTTT.

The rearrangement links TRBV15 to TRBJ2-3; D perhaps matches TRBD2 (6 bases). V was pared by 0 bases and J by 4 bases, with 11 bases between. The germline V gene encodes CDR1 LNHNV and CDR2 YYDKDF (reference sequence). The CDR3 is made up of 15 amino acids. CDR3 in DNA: TGTGCCACCAGCAGAGATGGAGGGAATGCAGATACGCAGTATTTT. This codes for CATSRDGGNADTQYF. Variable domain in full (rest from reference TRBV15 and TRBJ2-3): DAMVIQNPRYQVTQFGKPVTLSCSQTLNHNVMYWYQQKSSQAPKLLFHYYDKDFNNEADTPDNFQSRRPNTSFCFLDIRSPGLGDTAMYLCATSRDGGNADTQYFGPGTRLTVL.

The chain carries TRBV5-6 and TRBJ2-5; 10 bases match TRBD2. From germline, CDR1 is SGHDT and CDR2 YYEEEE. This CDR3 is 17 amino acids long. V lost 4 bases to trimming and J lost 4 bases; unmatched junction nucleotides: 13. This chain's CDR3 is CASSGGGQREGRETQYF. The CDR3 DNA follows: TGTGCCAGCAGCGGGGGCGGGCAGCGGGAGGGCCGAGAGACCCAGTACTTC.

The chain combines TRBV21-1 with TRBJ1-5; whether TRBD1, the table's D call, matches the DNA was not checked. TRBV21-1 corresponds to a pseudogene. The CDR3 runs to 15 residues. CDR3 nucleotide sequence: TGTGCCAGCAGCTGGACAATTTATAGCAATCAGCCCCAGCATTTT. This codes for CASSWTIYSNQPQHF.